Below, 10 T cell receptor beta chains from the same sample are listed, as sequenced in a study of control samples from healthy donors and cancer patients. The method was immunoSEQ multiplex PCR; TCRdb's version includes in-frame clones alone and lacks a portion of them. The sample consists of about 150,000 clones, about 89% of them appearing once. Sequenced input: blood. The source of these receptors is a young man in good health.

The V and J genes are TRBV5-6 and TRBJ2-7, with D perhaps matching TRBD1 (6 bases). Germline assignment: CDR1 SGHDT and CDR2 YYEEEE. Between the trimmed V and J ends, which lost 3 bases and 3 bases, there was a span of 19 bases. This CDR3 contains 16 residues. CDR3 coding DNA: TGTGCCAGCAGCTCCAAACTCGTCGGGGACATCTACGAGCAGTACTTC. Protein product: CASSSKLVGDIYEQYF.

This chain joins TRBV25-1 and TRBJ2-7, with a possible D match to TRBD1 (5 bases). Looked up from germline, CDR1 is MGHDK and CDR2 is SYGVNS. This CDR3 region has 15 residues. The V and J ends lost 3 bases and 3 bases respectively, with 15 bases between them. The DNA for the CDR3 is TGTGCCAGCAGTGAGCACAGAGACAGACTCTACGAGCAGTACTTC. This encodes CASSEHRDRLYEQYF.

The chain's CDR3 is CASSLVPTGTGVEKLFF. CDR3 sequence (DNA): TGCGCCAGCAGCTTGGTCCCTACCGGGACAGGGGTTGAAAAACTGTTTTTT. The rearrangement joins TRBV5-1 to TRBJ1-4; 10 nucleotides line up with TRBD1. This CDR3 contains 17 residues. V lost 0 bases and J lost 7; bases outside the gene matches: 9. Germline V gene sequence: CDR1 SGHRS, CDR2 YFSETQ. The full variable domain, completed using reference TRBV5-1 and TRBJ1-4, is KAGVTQTPRYLIKTRGQQVTLSCSPISGHRSVSWYQQTPGQGLQFLFEYFSETQRNKGNFPGRFSGRQFSNSRSEMNVSTLELGDSALYLCASSLVPTGTGVEKLFFGSGTQLSVL.

With regard to this clone: A junction end diverges from the germline sequence, so it may reflect a read error. The CDR3 sequence is CASSLEGQTGELFF. CDR3 in DNA: TGTGCTAGCAGCTTAGAGGGGCAAACCGGGGAGCTGTTTTTT. The rearrangement uses TRBV7-7 and TRBJ2-2, with D tentatively TRBD1 or TRBD2 (5 bases each). The CDR3 length is 14 residues. Germline CDR1 is SSHAT and CDR2 is FNYEAQ (reference sequence).

The chain employs TRBV5-4 and TRBJ2-7; TRBD2 aligns across 8 bases. This CDR3 is 14 amino acids long. The V and J ends lost 2 bases and 1 base, in that order; junction bases with no gene match: 2. Germline loops: CDR1 SGHNT, CDR2 YYREEE (reference sequence). For the CDR3, the DNA is TGTGCCAGCAGCTTTGTAGCGGGGTCCTACGAGCAGTACTTC. Protein sequence: CASSFVAGSYEQYF.

The chain uses TRBV24-1 and TRBJ1-4; D gene uncertain. The CDR3 is 13 residues long. The germline CDR1 and CDR2 sequences are KGHDR and SFDVKD. Trimming removed 8 bases at V and 5 bases at J, with 11 bases between. Written as DNA, the CDR3 is TGTGCCACCATGGGCAGCGGCAATGAAAAACTGTTTTTT. Its translation: CATMGSGNEKLFF.

This chain uses TRBV7-2 with TRBJ2-7; 7 nucleotides line up with TRBD2. The CDR3 extends over 13 amino acids. CDR1 is SGHTA, CDR2 FQGNSA, per germline. The trim removed 8 bases at V and 7 bases at J, leaving 11 bases unmatched. The CDR3 is CASGPGGRGEQYF. DNA for the CDR3: TGTGCCAGCGGCCCGGGCGGGAGAGGTGAGCAGTACTTC.

The rearrangement joins TRBV7-2 to TRBJ2-1; a weak D match, TRBD1 (7 bases). Per germline, CDR1 SGHTA and CDR2 FQGNSA. The ends were cut back, 5 bases at V and 6 bases at J, with 20 bases in the middle. This CDR3 has 16 residues. Here the CDR3 DNA reads TGTGCCAGCAGCCCCCAACACAGGGGAGGAGGCAATGAGCAGTTCTTC. It codes for CASSPQHRGGGNEQFF.

This clone was counted a single time. The rearrangement joins TRBV29-1 to TRBJ1-1, with 8 positions matching TRBD1. V shed 5 bases and J 8 bases; nucleotides not matched to a gene: 10. CDR1 and CDR2 from the germline V gene are SQVTM and ANQGSEA. This CDR3 has 13 residues. The CDR3, as DNA: TGCAGCGTTTGGGGCAGGGGGCAAGTGGAAGCTTTCTTT. Translating it yields CSVWGRGQVEAFF.

V and J are TRBV5-6 and TRBJ2-2; 10 bases fit TRBD2. Germline CDR1 is SGHDT and CDR2 is YYEEEE. The CDR3 runs to 17 residues. Trimming cost V 0 bases and J 4 bases; bases outside gene matches: 6. The CDR3, as DNA: TGTGCCAGCAGCTTGGTTCCTAGCGGGAGTCTCACCGGGGAGCTGTTTTTT. As protein: CASSLVPSGSLTGELFF.